Each of the 27 T cell receptor beta chains below was sequenced from the same sample in a study of blood T cell repertoires in COVID-19. Clones were sequenced by immunoSEQ multiplex PCR, and TCRdb holds only the in-frame ones, with some missing. Counted here are some 330,000 clones, around 87% occurring once; the ten biggest clones make up roughly 2%. Source material: PBMCs or T cells enriched from blood (not recorded which). The receptors here all came from a man between 40 and 49 years old in a cohort exposed to, infected with or recovered from COVID-19 (not recorded which).

CDR3 protein: CASSLPGLAGGGEQYF. The CDR3 DNA sequence: TGTGCCAGTAGTCTCCCGGGACTAGCGGGAGGTGGCGAGCAGTACTTC. This chain connects TRBV19 to TRBJ2-7, with TRBD2 matching over 15 bases. Trimming at V came to 5 bases and at J to 6 bases, leaving 8 bases not matched to a gene. The CDR3 has 16 amino acids. CDR1 is LNHDA, CDR2 SQIVND, per germline (reference sequence). Full variable domain (remainder filled in from reference TRBV19 and TRBJ2-7): DGGITQSPKYLFRKEGQNVTLSCEQNLNHDAMYWYRQDPGQGLRLIYYSQIVNDFQKGDIAEGYSVSREKKESFPLTVTSAQKNPTAFYLCASSLPGLAGGGEQYFGPGTRLTVT.

J is TRBJ2-5 and V is TRBV5-1, with unresolved D. The CDR3 consists of 13 residues. Germline CDR1 reads SGHRS; CDR2 reads YFSETQ. The V and J ends lost 0 bases and 2 bases respectively, with 5 bases between them. The CDR3 DNA is TGCGCCAGCAGCTTGGATCATCAAGAGACCCAGTACTTC. Its protein product is CASSLDHQETQYF.

This chain links TRBV9 with TRBJ1-3; 9 bases are a match to TRBD1. The CDR3 contains 19 residues. Germline loops: CDR1 SGDLS, CDR2 YYNGEE. Losses at the gene ends were 4 bases for V and 1 base for J; bases not matched to a gene: 15. This CDR3 is CASSPRDRVLSGSGNTIYF. The CDR3 nucleotides are TGTGCCAGCAGCCCCCGGGACAGGGTTCTTTCGGGTTCTGGAAACACCATATATTTT.

The chain joins TRBV19 to TRBJ2-1; D not certain. The V end lost 4 bases, the J end lost 8 bases, and 18 bases lay between the germline ends. Germline values: CDR1 LNHDA, CDR2 SQIVND (reference sequence). The CDR3 is 15 residues long. CDR3 DNA: TGTGCCAGTAGTACCTACTCCCTTCTAGTTGATGAGCAGTTCTTC. It is translated as CASSTYSLLVDEQFF.

This clone has just one count. The chain is built from TRBV3-1 (or the pseudogene TRBV3-2) and TRBJ1-4, with a possible D match to TRBD1 (5 bases). V gave up 3 bases and J gave up 7 bases, with 18 bases separating them. The CDR3 runs to 16 residues. Germline CDR1 LGHDT, CDR2 YNNKEL (reference sequence). CDR3 in DNA: TGTGCCAGCAGCCAGGGAGGTGGGGCTCTCGGTGAAAAACTGTTTTTT. Residues: CASSQGGGALGEKLFF.

CDR3 sequence reads: CASSTAGAGANVLTF. CDR3 DNA sequence: TGTGCCAGCAGCACGGCAGGGGCTGGGGCCAACGTCCTGACTTTC. This rearrangement joins TRBV28 to TRBJ2-6; possibly TRBD1 for D (6 bases). V dropped 6 bases and J dropped 2 bases, with 11 bases sitting between them. CDR3 size: 15 residues. Germline lookup yields CDR1 MDHEN and CDR2 SYDVKM. The full variable domain, completed using reference TRBV28 and TRBJ2-6, is DVKVTQSSRYLVKRTGEKVFLECVQDMDHENMFWYRQDPGLGLRLIYFSYDVKMKEKGDIPEGYSVSREKKERFSLILESASTNQTSMYLCASSTAGAGANVLTFGAGSRLTVL.

CDR3 sequence (DNA): TGTGCCAGCAGTGGGAGACAGGGGAACACTGAAGCTTTCTTT. Translating gives CASSGRQGNTEAFF. The genes are TRBV25-1 and TRBJ1-1, with 7 bases identical to TRBD1. V shed 4 bases, J shed 1 base, and the junction held 3 bases outside the gene matches. This CDR3 comprises 14 residues. Germline-derived CDR1 and CDR2 are MGHDK and SYGVNS. Variable domain in full (rest from reference TRBV25-1 and TRBJ1-1): EADIYQTPRYLVIGTGKKITLECSQTMGHDKMYWYQQDPGMELHLIHYSYGVNSTEKGDLSSESTVSRIRTEHFPLTLESARPSHTSQYLCASSGRQGNTEAFFGQGTRLTVV.

V is TRBV30 and J is TRBJ2-2, with 8 nucleotides matching TRBD2. The length of the CDR3 is 16 residues. Germline-derived CDR1 and CDR2 are GTSNPN and SVGIG (reference sequence). V lost 7 bases to trimming and J lost 2 bases; unmatched junction nucleotides: 12. The DNA of the CDR3 is TGTGCCTCCCCCCCAGCGGGAGCGATAAACACCGGGGAGCTGTTTTTT. Amino acids: CASPPAGAINTGELFF.

The J gene is TRBJ2-7, the V gene TRBV7-6; tentatively, D is TRBD2 (6 bases). Germline V gene data show CDR1 as SGHVS and CDR2 as FNYEAQ. V lost 5 bases, J lost 2 bases, and 19 bases lay in between. The CDR3 covers 16 residues. The CDR3 is CASSPSRSGEAYEQYF. The CDR3 coding sequence is TGTGCCAGCAGCCCCTCACGTAGCGGAGAAGCCTACGAGCAGTACTTC.

In this sample, this clone turned up once. The chain couples TRBV25-1 to TRBJ2-7; 9 bases line up with TRBD1. After removal of 2 bases from V and 5 bases from J, the junction contained 10 bases not matched to a gene. Germline CDR1 reads MGHDK; CDR2 reads SYGVNS. This CDR3 spans 16 amino acids. The CDR3 DNA follows: TGTGCCAGCAGTGAAGGAGGGAGACAGGGGGACCACGAGCAGTACTTC. Translation gives CASSEGGRQGDHEQYF.

This clone was detected only once. This chain joins TRBV5-6 and TRBJ1-3; possible D gene TRBD1, 6 bases. Germline V gene lookup returns CDR1 SGHDT and CDR2 YYEEEE. The CDR3 is 14 amino acids. V lost 5 bases and J 3 bases, leaving 12 bases between the germline ends. The CDR3 here is CASSYGTFGNTIYF. The DNA of the CDR3 is TGTGCCAGCAGTTACGGGACATTTGGAAACACCATATATTTT.

V usage is TRBV16 and J usage is TRBJ1-2, with unresolved D. This CDR3 contains 12 residues. Germline CDR1 and CDR2: KGHSY and FQNENV. V was cut by 2 bases and J by 7 bases, with 8 bases left in between. The CDR3 loop is CASSQAGAGYTF. CDR3 in DNA: TGTGCCAGCAGCCAAGCGGGCGCTGGCTACACCTTC.

There are a few counts of this clone. The chain employs TRBV6-5 and TRBJ1-6, with D tentatively TRBD1 (6 bases). CDR3 length: 15 residues. V was clipped by 0 bases and J by 10 bases, with 13 bases between them. The germline CDR1 and CDR2 sequences are MNHEY and SVGAGI. CDR3 DNA: TGTGCCAGCAGTTACTCTGTACAGGGCCTGTCACCCCTCCACTTT. Its translation: CASSYSVQGLSPLHF.

This chain connects TRBV5-1 to TRBJ2-1, with D perhaps TRBD1 (5 bases). From germline, CDR1 is SGHRS and CDR2 YFSETQ. Trimming pared 7 bases from V and 3 bases from J, leaving 11 bases between. This CDR3 spans 13 amino acids. Here the CDR3 reads CASARTNYNEQFF. The CDR3 nucleotides read TGCGCCAGCGCCCGGACAAACTACAATGAGCAGTTCTTC.

The chain joins TRBV10-3 to TRBJ2-1; perhaps TRBD1 as D (5 bases). This CDR3 spans 13 amino acids. V dropped 7 bases and J dropped 4 bases, with 11 bases sitting between them. Germline CDR1 and CDR2: ENHRY and SYGVKD. CDR3 residues: CAIKDQGYNEQFF. Here the CDR3 DNA reads TGTGCCATCAAGGATCAGGGTTACAATGAGCAGTTCTTC.

The chain links TRBV6-5 to TRBJ2-7; 8 bases are shared with TRBD2. This CDR3 contains 15 residues. J lost 0 bases, V lost 5 bases, and 6 bases had no gene match. Germline assignment: CDR1 MNHEY and CDR2 SVGAGI. The CDR3 is CASSQSGGISYEQYF. In DNA form, the CDR3 reads TGTGCCAGCAGTCAAAGCGGGGGTATCTCCTACGAGCAGTACTTC.

The rearrangement uses TRBV5-1 and TRBJ2-3; D perhaps matches TRBD2 (6 bases). V was trimmed by 0 bases and J by 6 bases, leaving 8 bases between them. In germline, CDR1 is SGHRS, CDR2 YFSETQ. This CDR3 has 13 amino acids. The CDR3 sequence is CASSLGRADTQYF. DNA for the CDR3: TGCGCCAGCAGCTTGGGGAGGGCCGATACGCAGTATTTT.

With regard to this clone: Other DNA sequences in the same sample also yield this CDR3. V usage is TRBV18 and J usage is TRBJ1-5; D possibly corresponds to TRBD1 (6 bases). V lost 2 bases and J lost 7, with 15 bases in between. This CDR3 is 15 amino acids long. The germline V gene encodes CDR1 KGHSH and CDR2 LQKENI. The CDR3 loop is CASSPDRPLGQPQHF. The CDR3 DNA follows: TGTGCCAGCTCACCAGACAGGCCATTGGGCCAGCCCCAGCATTTT.

The chain recombines TRBV27 with TRBJ2-7; the D gene is possibly TRBD2 (5 bases). This CDR3 contains 17 residues. Germline V gene lookup returns CDR1 MNHEY and CDR2 SMNVEV (reference sequence). With 2 bases removed from V and 2 bases from J, the gap between germline ends came to 19 bases. As DNA, the CDR3 is TGTGCCAGCAGTTTACTCCTCCCCATCGGGGTCCCCTACGAGCAGTACTTC. Its translation is CASSLLLPIGVPYEQYF.

V usage is TRBV5-1 and J usage is TRBJ2-3, with 12 bases matching TRBD2. The CDR3 sequence is 17 residues long. Trimming removed 0 bases from V and 0 bases from J; junction bases left unmatched: 2. Germline assignment: CDR1 SGHRS and CDR2 YFSETQ. CDR3 in amino acids: CASSLAGTSGSTDTQYF. CDR3 nucleotides: TGCGCCAGCAGCTTGGCGGGGACTAGCGGGAGCACAGATACGCAGTATTTT.

The chain employs TRBV28 and TRBJ2-1, with 7 bases that match TRBD1. The CDR3 is 12 residues long. V shed 8 bases, J shed 4 bases, and the junction held 2 bases outside the gene matches. Per the germline V gene, CDR1 is MDHEN and CDR2 is SYDVKM. In DNA form, the CDR3 reads TGTGCCAGCGGACAGGAGTACAATGAGCAGTTCTTC. It specifies CASGQEYNEQFF.

The J gene is TRBJ2-7, the V gene TRBV13; TRBD2 might be the D (5 bases). The CDR3 loop spans 13 amino acids. In germline, CDR1 is PRHDT, CDR2 FYEKMQ (reference sequence). V was clipped by 5 bases and J by 5 bases, with 13 bases between them. CDR3 sequence: CASSQTGIHEQYF. The CDR3 nucleotides are TGTGCCAGCAGCCAAACCGGGATCCACGAGCAGTACTTC.

The chain joins TRBV30 to TRBJ1-2; a weak D match, TRBD1 (5 bases). V lost 3 bases, J lost 5 bases, and 13 bases lay in between. This CDR3 comprises 13 residues. Germline CDR1 and CDR2: GTSNPN and SVGIG (reference sequence). Here the CDR3 DNA reads TGTGCCTGGAGATTAATAGGGGCTTATGGCTACACCTTC. Translated, it gives CAWRLIGAYGYTF.

This chain uses TRBV11-2 with TRBJ2-1; 9 bases are a match to TRBD2. The trim removed 7 bases at V and 7 bases at J, leaving 17 bases unmatched. The CDR3 totals 17 residues. Germline V gene data show CDR1 as SGHAT and CDR2 as FQNNGV. The CDR3 loop is CASTEGVSGGVRNEQFF. CDR3 DNA sequence: TGTGCCAGCACCGAGGGGGTTAGCGGGGGAGTAAGAAATGAGCAGTTCTTC.

The chain carries TRBV14 and TRBJ2-7; 7 bases agree with TRBD2. V trimming: 0 bases; J trimming: 2 bases; junction bases outside the gene matches: 7. Germline loops: CDR1 SGHDN, CDR2 FVKESK. The CDR3 is 16 residues long. The CDR3 DNA follows: TGTGCCAGCAGCCAAGATTCCAGCGGGGCAACCTACGAGCAGTACTTC. This codes for CASSQDSSGATYEQYF.

V and J are TRBV5-1 and TRBJ2-7, with 8 bases lining up with TRBD1. Losses at the gene ends were 5 bases for V and 3 bases for J; bases not matched to a gene: 7. Germline V gene data show CDR1 as SGHRS and CDR2 as YFSETQ. The CDR3 runs to 14 residues. In nucleotides, the CDR3 is TGCGCCAGCAGGACCGGACAGGGCCGCTACGAGCAGTACTTC. Translated: CASRTGQGRYEQYF.

V gene TRBV7-3 combines with J gene TRBJ1-1; the D gene is possibly TRBD1 (6 bases). The germline V gene has CDR1 SGHTA and CDR2 FQGTGA. The V gene lost 1 base and the J gene lost 5 bases, with 11 bases spanning the gap. This CDR3 contains 14 residues. The CDR3 DNA reads TGTGCCAGCAGCTTAATGGGGGCGGAGACTGAAGCTTTCTTT. Translation gives CASSLMGAETEAFF.